This TCR beta chain was documented in a study of brain T cells in children with intractable seizures. As to this clone: Its antigen is currently unknown.

Study findings and constraints: Viral specificity was inferred only from CDR3 similarity; HCMV serostatus was unknown. Pre- and post-surgery blood differed in depth, so pre-surgery absences may be undersampling.

The time point was: blood from clinic visit 5 months post-surgery; TSC patient then seizure free. Before surgery, patients took at least one anti-epileptic drug. Assay: immunoSEQ multiplex PCR; the TCRdb copy retains only in-frame clones and omits some. The sample has 340,000 or so clones; more than 85% are singletons. This clonotype was obtained from a boy in the first two years of life with tuberous sclerosis and intractable seizures. Specimen: peripheral blood, collected approximately 5 months after surgery.

The CDR3 loop is CASSLGLANNYEQYF. CDR3 nucleotide sequence: TGTGCCAGCAGCTTAGGGCTAGCGAACAACTACGAGCAGTACTTC. The chain is built from TRBV7-6 and TRBJ2-7, with D possibly TRBD2 on 6 matching bases. The ends were cut back, 1 base at V and 3 bases at J, with 13 bases in the middle. CDR1 and CDR2 from the germline V gene are SGHVS and FNYEAQ. The length of the CDR3 is 15 residues.